What follows describes a single T cell receptor beta chain. At a deep level, the assay was run. Source study methods: ImmunoSEQ gave junction-only sequences without quality scores, so filtering differed. TCRdb's table, derived via immunoSEQ multiplex PCR, lists solely in-frame clones and lacks some. That table is the source of V, J and clone size, and D and trimming were worked out from the DNA. Here the sample spans some 2,500,000 clones, around 90% being singletons. Germline values: CDR1 SNHLY, CDR2 FYNNEI. This CDR3 region has 14 residues. V shed 1 base and J shed 0 bases, with 6 bases lying between them. The sample originates from a study of shared clonotypes between healthy human individuals. Study-wide background: Per donor, three plates held CD4 naive cells, three held CD4 memory, two held CD8 naive and one held CD8 memory.

CD4+ cells were split into CD45RA+ naive and CD45RA-negative memory subsets. The rearrangement joins TRBV2 to TRBJ1-1; D might be TRBD1 (6 bases). The TCR comes from a man younger than 35 in good health. Some clones in this sample may be carry-over from other donors' samples. Specimen: naive CD4+ T cells from PBMCs. Subset given: CD45RA+ positively selected. CDR3 in DNA: TGTGCCAGCAGTGAAGAGGGGGTGAACACTGAAGCTTTCTTT. This translates into CASSEEGVNTEAFF. Supplemented by reference TRBV2 and TRBJ1-1, the full variable domain reads EPEVTQTPSHQVTQMGQEVILRCVPISNHLYFYWYRQILGQKVEFLVSFYNNEISEKSEIFDDQFSVERPDGSNFTLKIRSTKLEDSAMYFCASSEEGVNTEAFFGQGTRLTVV.